A single sample is the source of the 5 T cell receptor beta chains below, sequenced in a study of blood T cell repertoires in COVID-19. Generated by immunoSEQ multiplex PCR, the TCRdb table keeps only in-frame clones and is missing some. The sample has about 480,000 clones, approximately 89% seen once. Sequences were obtained from peripheral blood. These receptors came from a man between 18 and 29 years old with COVID-19, enrolled during active disease.

This clone came up once. The chain links TRBV5-4 to TRBJ2-3; TRBD2 is a possible D gene (7 bases). The CDR3 spans 17 residues. Germline V gene lookup returns CDR1 SGHNT and CDR2 YYREEE (reference sequence). The V end lost 0 bases, the J end lost 0 bases, and 14 bases lay between the germline ends. The CDR3 region is CASSLEWGGGSTDTQYF. CDR3 in DNA: TGTGCCAGCAGCTTGGAATGGGGGGGCGGTAGCACAGATACGCAGTATTTT.

The rearrangement uses TRBV18 and TRBJ1-1; D gene unclear. Germline CDR1 is KGHSH and CDR2 is LQKENI. This CDR3 is 14 amino acids long. Trimming took 3 bases from V and 3 from J, leaving 11 bases between them. The CDR3 sequence: CASSPSTTDTEAFF. CDR3 DNA sequence: TGTGCCAGCTCACCTTCGACTACCGACACTGAAGCTTTCTTT.

The chain employs TRBV18 and TRBJ1-4; 8 nucleotides agree with TRBD1. After removal of 3 bases from V and 6 bases from J, the junction contained 0 bases not matched to a gene. The germline gives CDR1 KGHSH, CDR2 LQKENI. This CDR3 contains 13 residues. DNA of the CDR3: TGTGCCAGCTCACCGGACAGGGATGAAAAACTGTTTTTT. Encoded protein: CASSPDRDEKLFF.

The chain joins TRBV11-3 to TRBJ2-1, with 14 bases lining up with TRBD2. Unmatched junction bases numbered 3, after V lost 4 bases and J lost 1 base. Germline V gene lookup returns CDR1 SGHNT and CDR2 YENEEA. There are 17 residues in the CDR3. The CDR3 DNA reads as TGTGCCAGCAGCTCGAGGACTAGCGGGAGGTCCTACAATGAGCAGTTCTTC. It translates to CASSSRTSGRSYNEQFF.

The chain employs TRBV5-1 and TRBJ2-5, with 7 nucleotides matching TRBD1. This CDR3 has 14 amino acids. Per germline, CDR1 SGHRS and CDR2 YFSETQ. V was clipped by 0 bases and J by 4 bases; unmatched bases: 3. The CDR3 bases are TGCGCCAGCAGCTTGGTAGGGGGCCCAGAGACCCAGTACTTC. This codes for CASSLVGGPETQYF.